This is a list of T cell receptor beta chains from one sample in a study of blood T cell repertoires in COVID-19. The data were produced by immunoSEQ multiplex PCR, yet TCRdb's version contains in-frame clones alone and is incomplete. The sample has about 210,000 clones; about nine tenths are singletons. Sequencing was carried out using PBMCs or T cells enriched from blood (not recorded which). Receptors originate from a man aged 18 to 35 with acute COVID-19. Each CDR3 is given with its conserved first and last residue. D genes are given only for firm matches. Clone size is stated in some rows and not others, as once, few, many or a class when expanded.

size,J,D,V,DNA,CDR3
.,TRBJ2-2,.,TRBV24-1,TGTGCCACCAGTGTTGGGGAGCGAACGAACACCGGGGAGCTGTTTTTT,CATSVGERTNTGELFF
.,TRBJ2-1,TRBD1,TRBV7-9,TGTGCCAGCAGCTTAGGACAGGGCGGTGACAATGAGCAGTTCTTC,CASSLGQGGDNEQFF
.,TRBJ1-5,TRBD1,TRBV2,TGTGCCAGCAGTCGTTCCGGGACAGGTAGCAATCAGCCCCAGCATTTT,CASSRSGTGSNQPQHF
.,TRBJ2-3,.,TRBV28,TGTGCCAGCAGTTTAGGAGGGAATACGCAGTATTTT,CASSLGGNTQYF
few,TRBJ1-5,.,TRBV27,TGTGCCAGCAGTCATACAGGGATCAACAATCAGCCCCAGCATTTT,CASSHTGINNQPQHF
.,TRBJ2-7,.,TRBV28,TGTGCCAGCAGTTCCTCAGGTAACGAGCAGTACTTC,CASSSSGNEQYF
once,TRBJ1-6,.,TRBV18,TGTGCCTCCAGGGAGGGGCCGGAATATAATTCACCCCTCCACTTT,CASREGPEYNSPLHF
.,TRBJ2-1,.,TRBV5-4,TGTGCCAGCTCCGACGGGGGTGAGCAGTTCTTC,CASSDGGEQFF
.,TRBJ2-7,TRBD2,TRBV28,TGTGCCAGCACCCGAGGGCTTCTAGCGGGAGGGATCTCCTACGAGCAGTACTTC,CASTRGLLAGGISYEQYF
.,TRBJ1-1,.,TRBV4-2,TGTGCCAGCAGCCACCTCGGACAGAGAAACACTGAAGCTTTCTTT,CASSHLGQRNTEAFF
.,TRBJ2-1,TRBD2,TRBV24-1,TGTGCCACCGGCGGGAGACTAGCGGGGTACAATGAGCAGTTCTTC,CATGGRLAGYNEQFF
.,TRBJ2-7,.,TRBV6-5,TGTGCCAGCAGTTCAGGGATTCGGGAGTCGCAGTACTTC,CASSSGIRESQYF